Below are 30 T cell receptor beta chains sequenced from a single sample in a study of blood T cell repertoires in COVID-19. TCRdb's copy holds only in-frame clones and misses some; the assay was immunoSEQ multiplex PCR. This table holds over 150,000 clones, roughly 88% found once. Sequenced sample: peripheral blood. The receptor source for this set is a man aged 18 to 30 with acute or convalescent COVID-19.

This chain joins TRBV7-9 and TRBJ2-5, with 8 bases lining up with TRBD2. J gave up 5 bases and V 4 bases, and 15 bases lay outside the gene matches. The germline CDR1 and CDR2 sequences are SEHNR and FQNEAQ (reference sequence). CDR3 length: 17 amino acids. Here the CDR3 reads CASSSGPGGAKAETQYF. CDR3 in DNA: TGTGCCAGCAGCTCCGGCCCGGGGGGGGCAAAAGCGGAGACCCAGTACTTC.

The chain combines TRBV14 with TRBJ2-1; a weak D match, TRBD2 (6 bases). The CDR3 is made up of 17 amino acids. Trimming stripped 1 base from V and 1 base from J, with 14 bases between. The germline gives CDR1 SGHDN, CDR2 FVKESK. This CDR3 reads CASSQVPFAGSYNEQFF. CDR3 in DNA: TGTGCCAGCAGCCAAGTCCCTTTTGCGGGGTCCTACAATGAGCAGTTCTTC.

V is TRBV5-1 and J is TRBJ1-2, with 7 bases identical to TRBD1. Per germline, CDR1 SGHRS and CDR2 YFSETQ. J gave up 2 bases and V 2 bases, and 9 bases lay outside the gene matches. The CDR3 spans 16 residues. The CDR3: CASSLEGQTRNYGYTF. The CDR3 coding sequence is TGCGCCAGCAGCTTAGAGGGACAGACAAGAAACTATGGCTACACCTTC.

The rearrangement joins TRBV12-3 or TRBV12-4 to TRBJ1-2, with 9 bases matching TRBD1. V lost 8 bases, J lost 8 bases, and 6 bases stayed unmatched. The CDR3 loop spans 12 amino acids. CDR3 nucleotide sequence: TGTGCCAGCGAAGACAGGGGGACAGGCTACACCTTC. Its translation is CASEDRGTGYTF.

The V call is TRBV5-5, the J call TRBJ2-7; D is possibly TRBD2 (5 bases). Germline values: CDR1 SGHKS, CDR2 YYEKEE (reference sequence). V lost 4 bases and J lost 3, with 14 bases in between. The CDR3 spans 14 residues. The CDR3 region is CASSPVGGYYEQYF. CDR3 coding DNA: TGTGCCAGCAGCCCCGTTGGAGGCTACTACGAGCAGTACTTC. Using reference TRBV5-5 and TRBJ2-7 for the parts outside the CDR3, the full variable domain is DAGVTQSPTHLIKTRGQQVTLRCSPISGHKSVSWYQQVLGQGPQFIFQYYEKEERGRGNFPDRFSARQFPNYSSELNVNALLLGDSALYLCASSPVGGYYEQYFGPGTRLTVT.

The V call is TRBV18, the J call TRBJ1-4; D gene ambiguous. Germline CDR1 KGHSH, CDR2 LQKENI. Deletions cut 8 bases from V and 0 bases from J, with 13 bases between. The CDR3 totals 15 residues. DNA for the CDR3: TGTGCCAGCACGGCGGCGGGCGCAACTAATGAAAAACTGTTTTTT. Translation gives CASTAAGATNEKLFF.

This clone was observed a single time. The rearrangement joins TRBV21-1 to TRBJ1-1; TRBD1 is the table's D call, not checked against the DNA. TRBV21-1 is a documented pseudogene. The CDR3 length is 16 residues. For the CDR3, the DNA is TGTGCCAGCAGCAAAGTCAAGGACAGAACGAACACTGAAGCTTTCTTT. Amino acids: CASSKVKDRTNTEAFF.

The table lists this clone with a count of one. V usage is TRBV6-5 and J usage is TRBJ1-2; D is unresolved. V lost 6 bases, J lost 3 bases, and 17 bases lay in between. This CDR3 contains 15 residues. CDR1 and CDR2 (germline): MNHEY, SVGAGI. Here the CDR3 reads CASRRGGIPYYGYTF. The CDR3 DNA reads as TGTGCCAGCAGACGCGGAGGGATTCCTTACTATGGCTACACCTTC.

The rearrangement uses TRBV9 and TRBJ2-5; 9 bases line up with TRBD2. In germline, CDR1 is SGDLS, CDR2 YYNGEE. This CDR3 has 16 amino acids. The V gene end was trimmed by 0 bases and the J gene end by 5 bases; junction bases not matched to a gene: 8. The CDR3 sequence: CASSVEAGGPGETQYF. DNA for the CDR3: TGTGCCAGCAGCGTAGAAGCGGGGGGCCCCGGGGAGACCCAGTACTTC.

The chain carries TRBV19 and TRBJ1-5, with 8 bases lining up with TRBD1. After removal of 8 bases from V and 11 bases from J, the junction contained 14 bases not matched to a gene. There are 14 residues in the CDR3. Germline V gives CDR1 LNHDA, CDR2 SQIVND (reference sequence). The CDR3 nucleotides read TGTGCCAGTCTTTCTACCAGGGGGCCAGGGGCCCAGCATTTT. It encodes CASLSTRGPGAQHF. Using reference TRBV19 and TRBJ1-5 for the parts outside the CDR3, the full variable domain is DGGITQSPKYLFRKEGQNVTLSCEQNLNHDAMYWYRQDPGQGLRLIYYSQIVNDFQKGDIAEGYSVSREKKESFPLTVTSAQKNPTAFYLCASLSTRGPGAQHFGDGTRLSIL.

The CDR3 region has the DNA TGTGCCAGTAGTATAAGTTCGACAGGGATCGAAAAGACCCAGTACTTC. It encodes CASSISSTGIEKTQYF. The chain links TRBV19 to TRBJ2-5; 7 bases map to TRBD1. From germline, CDR1 is LNHDA and CDR2 SQIVND (reference sequence). The CDR3 runs 16 residues. Unmatched junction bases numbered 12, after V lost 2 bases and J lost 6 bases.

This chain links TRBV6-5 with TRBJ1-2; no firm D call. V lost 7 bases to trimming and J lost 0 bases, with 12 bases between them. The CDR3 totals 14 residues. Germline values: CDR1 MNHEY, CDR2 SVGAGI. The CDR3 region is CASTPEMTNYGYTF. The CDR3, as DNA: TGTGCCAGCACGCCCGAGATGACTAACTATGGCTACACCTTC.

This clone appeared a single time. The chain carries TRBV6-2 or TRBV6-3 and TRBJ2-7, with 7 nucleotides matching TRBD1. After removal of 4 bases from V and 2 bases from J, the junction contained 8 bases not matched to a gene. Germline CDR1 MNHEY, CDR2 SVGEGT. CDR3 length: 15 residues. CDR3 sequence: CASSSLPGTAYEQYF. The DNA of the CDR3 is TGTGCCAGCAGTTCTTTGCCCGGGACAGCCTACGAGCAGTACTTC.

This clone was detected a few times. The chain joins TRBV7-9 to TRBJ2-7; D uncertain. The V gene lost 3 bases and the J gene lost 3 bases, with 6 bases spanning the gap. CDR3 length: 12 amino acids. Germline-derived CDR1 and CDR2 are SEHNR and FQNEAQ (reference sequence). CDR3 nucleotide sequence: TGTGCCAGCAGCTTGGGCTACTACGAGCAGTACTTC. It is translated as CASSLGYYEQYF.

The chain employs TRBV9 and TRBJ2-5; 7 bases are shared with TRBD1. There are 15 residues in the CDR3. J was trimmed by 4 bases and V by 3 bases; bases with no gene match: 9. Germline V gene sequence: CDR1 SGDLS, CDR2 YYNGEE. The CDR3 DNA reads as TGTGCCAGCAGCGGGTTAGGGGGCCTTGGAGAGACCCAGTACTTC. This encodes CASSGLGGLGETQYF.

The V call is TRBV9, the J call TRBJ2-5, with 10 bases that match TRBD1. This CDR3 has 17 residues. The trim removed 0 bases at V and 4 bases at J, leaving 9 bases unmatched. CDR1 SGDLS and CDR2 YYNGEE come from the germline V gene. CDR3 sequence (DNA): TGTGCCAGCAGCGTAGGAATTCTGGACAGGGGGATAGAGACCCAGTACTTC. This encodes CASSVGILDRGIETQYF.

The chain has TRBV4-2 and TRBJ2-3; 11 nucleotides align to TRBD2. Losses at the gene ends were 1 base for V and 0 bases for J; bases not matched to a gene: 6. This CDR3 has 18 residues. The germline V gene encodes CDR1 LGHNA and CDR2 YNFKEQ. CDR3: CASSQGSGGASSTDTQYF. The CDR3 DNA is TGTGCCAGCAGCCAAGGTAGCGGGGGGGCCTCTAGCACAGATACGCAGTATTTT.

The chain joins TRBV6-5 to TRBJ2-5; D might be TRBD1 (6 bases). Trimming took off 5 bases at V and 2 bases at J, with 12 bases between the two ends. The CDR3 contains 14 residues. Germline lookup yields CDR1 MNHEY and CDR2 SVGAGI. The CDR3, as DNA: TGTGCCAGCAGTAGATGGACAGTACAAGAGACCCAGTACTTC. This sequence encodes CASSRWTVQETQYF.

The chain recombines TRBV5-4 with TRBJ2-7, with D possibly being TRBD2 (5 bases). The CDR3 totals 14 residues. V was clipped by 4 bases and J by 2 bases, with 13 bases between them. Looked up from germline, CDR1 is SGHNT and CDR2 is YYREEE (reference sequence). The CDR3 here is CASSVRWRTYEQYF. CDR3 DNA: TGTGCCAGCAGCGTCCGTTGGAGGACCTACGAGCAGTACTTC.

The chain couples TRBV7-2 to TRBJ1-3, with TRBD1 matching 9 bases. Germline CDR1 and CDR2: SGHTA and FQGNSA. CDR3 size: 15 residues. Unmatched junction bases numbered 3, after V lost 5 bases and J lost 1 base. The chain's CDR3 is CASSRTGESGNTIYF. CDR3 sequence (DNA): TGTGCCAGCAGCAGGACAGGGGAGTCTGGAAACACCATATATTTT.

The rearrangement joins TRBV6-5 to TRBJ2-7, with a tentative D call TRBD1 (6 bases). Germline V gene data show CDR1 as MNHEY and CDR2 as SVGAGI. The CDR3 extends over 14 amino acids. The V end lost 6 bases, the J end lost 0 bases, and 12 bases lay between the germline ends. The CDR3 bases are TGTGCCAGCAGCGTCGACAGGACCTCCTACGAGCAGTACTTC. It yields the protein CASSVDRTSYEQYF.

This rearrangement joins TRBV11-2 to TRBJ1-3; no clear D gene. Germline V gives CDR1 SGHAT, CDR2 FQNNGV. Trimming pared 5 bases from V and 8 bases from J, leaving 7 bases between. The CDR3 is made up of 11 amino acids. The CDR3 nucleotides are TGTGCCAGCAGCCAAGCGGACACCATATATTTT. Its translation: CASSQADTIYF.

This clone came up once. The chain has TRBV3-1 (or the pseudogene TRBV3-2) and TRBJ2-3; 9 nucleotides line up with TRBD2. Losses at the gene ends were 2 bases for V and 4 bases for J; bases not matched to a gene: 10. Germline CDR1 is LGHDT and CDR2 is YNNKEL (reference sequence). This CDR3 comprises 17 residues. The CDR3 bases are TGTGCCAGCAGCCAACCCAAACCGGGACTAGCCCCAGATACGCAGTATTTT. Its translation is CASSQPKPGLAPDTQYF.

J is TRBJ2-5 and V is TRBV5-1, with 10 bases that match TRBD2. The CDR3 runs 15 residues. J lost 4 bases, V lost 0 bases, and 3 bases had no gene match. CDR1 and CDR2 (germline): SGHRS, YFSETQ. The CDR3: CASSLVPSGRETQYF. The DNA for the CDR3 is TGCGCCAGCAGCTTGGTCCCTAGCGGGAGAGAGACCCAGTACTTC.

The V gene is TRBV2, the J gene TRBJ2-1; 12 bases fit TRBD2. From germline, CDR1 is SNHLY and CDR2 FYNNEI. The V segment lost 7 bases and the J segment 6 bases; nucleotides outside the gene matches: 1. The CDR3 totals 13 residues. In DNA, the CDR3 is TGTGCCAGCAAGACTAGCGGGGGCAATGAGCAGTTCTTC. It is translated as CASKTSGGNEQFF.

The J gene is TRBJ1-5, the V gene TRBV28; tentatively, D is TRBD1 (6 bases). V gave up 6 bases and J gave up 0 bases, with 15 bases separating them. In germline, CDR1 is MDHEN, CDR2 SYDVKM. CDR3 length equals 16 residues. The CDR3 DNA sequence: TGTGCCAGCAGGGGAGGGGGACACCTTAGCAATCAGCCCCAGCATTTT. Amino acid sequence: CASRGGGHLSNQPQHF.

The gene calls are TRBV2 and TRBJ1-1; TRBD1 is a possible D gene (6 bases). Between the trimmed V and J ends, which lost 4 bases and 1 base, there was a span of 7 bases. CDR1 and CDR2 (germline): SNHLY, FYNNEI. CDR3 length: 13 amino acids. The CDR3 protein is CASSGTANTEAFF. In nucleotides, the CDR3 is TGTGCCAGCAGTGGGACAGCGAACACTGAAGCTTTCTTT.

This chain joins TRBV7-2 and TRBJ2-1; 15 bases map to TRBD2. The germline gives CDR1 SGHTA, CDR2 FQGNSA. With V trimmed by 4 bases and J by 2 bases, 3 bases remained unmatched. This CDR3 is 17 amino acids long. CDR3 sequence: CASSSGLAGGAYNEQFF. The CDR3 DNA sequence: TGTGCCAGCAGCTCGGGACTAGCGGGAGGTGCCTACAATGAGCAGTTCTTC.

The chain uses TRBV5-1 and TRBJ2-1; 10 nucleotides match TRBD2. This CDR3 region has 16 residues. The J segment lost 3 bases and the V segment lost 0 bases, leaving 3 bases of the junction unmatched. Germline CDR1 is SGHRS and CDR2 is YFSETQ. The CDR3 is CASSLVASGSYNEQFF. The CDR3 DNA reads TGCGCCAGCAGCTTGGTGGCTAGCGGGAGCTACAATGAGCAGTTCTTC.

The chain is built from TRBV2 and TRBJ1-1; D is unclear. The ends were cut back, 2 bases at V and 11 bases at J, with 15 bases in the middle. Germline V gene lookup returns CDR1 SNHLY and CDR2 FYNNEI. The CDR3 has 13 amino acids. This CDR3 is CASSETGLPMAFF. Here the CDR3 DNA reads TGTGCCAGCAGTGAAACCGGGTTACCCATGGCTTTCTTT.